Below are 4 T cell receptor beta chains sequenced from a single sample in a study of blood T cell repertoires in COVID-19. The assay was immunoSEQ multiplex PCR, and TCRdb's table has in-frame clones only and misses some. The repertoire holds under 90,000 clones, with nearly 80% as singletons. The sample comprised peripheral blood. The receptors originated from a human donor in a cohort sampled during active COVID-19.

The gene calls are TRBV5-5 and TRBJ2-7, with a possible D match to TRBD2 (5 bases). Between the trimmed V and J ends, which lost 2 bases and 3 bases, there was a span of 6 bases. The CDR3 runs to 12 residues. Germline-derived CDR1 and CDR2 are SGHKS and YYEKEE (reference sequence). CDR3 region: CASSFAGYEQYV. The CDR3 nucleotides are TGTGCCAGCAGCTTTGCGGGCTACGAGCAGTACGTC.

This chain links TRBV7-2 with TRBJ2-3, with 7 bases matching TRBD2. Germline loops: CDR1 SGHTA, CDR2 FQGNSA. The CDR3 totals 15 residues. V lost 6 bases and J lost 5; bases outside the gene matches: 11. In DNA form, the CDR3 reads TGTGCCAGCAGTCGACGGGGGGTAGGTGGAGATACGCAGTATTTT. Translated, it gives CASSRRGVGGDTQYF.

The genes are TRBV5-4 and TRBJ1-1; D not resolved. The V end lost 4 bases, the J end lost 4 bases, and 14 bases lay between the germline ends. Looked up from germline, CDR1 is SGHNT and CDR2 is YYREEE (reference sequence). This CDR3 has 14 amino acids. CDR3 in amino acids: CASSKLTELTEAFF. The DNA of the CDR3 is TGTGCCAGCAGCAAACTTACAGAACTCACTGAAGCTTTCTTT.

This chain links TRBV6-5 with TRBJ2-5, with D hard to call. This CDR3 is 13 amino acids long. Trimming stripped 9 bases from V and 0 bases from J, with 11 bases between. CDR1 is MNHEY, CDR2 SVGAGI, per germline. The CDR3 is CASRRRYQETQYF. The CDR3 DNA reads TGTGCCAGTAGAAGGAGATACCAAGAGACCCAGTACTTC.